This TCR beta chain stems from a study of T cells in Graves' hyperthyroidism and ophthalmopathy. Germline V gene data show CDR1 as DFQATT and CDR2 as SNEGSKA (reference sequence). The CDR3 consists of 13 residues. Trimming cost V 5 bases and J 6 bases; bases outside gene matches: 7. Using RNA transcripts as the source, TCR beta CDR3 regions were amplified. RT-PCR in the first round (using the HTBI primer set) targeted the TCR CDR3. TCRdb reprocessed the multiplex PCR reads via MiXCR and lists one record per CDR3 protein. The table includes about 250,000 distinct CDR3 sequences, roughly 20% detected once. Only a few counts were recorded for this clonotype. The antigen remains undetermined. Study-wide results and caveats: Ophthalmopathy was predicted by the model a median of approximately 6 months ahead of onset. By a 13 V-J model, ophthalmopathy was set apart from stable hyperthyroidism.

The chain uses TRBV20-1 and TRBJ2-1; the match to TRBD2 covers 7 bases. Sequencing used blood. This receptor was obtained from a man aged 30-40 years with Graves' ophthalmopathy. The CDR3 is CSAPRGGLNEQFF. Here the CDR3 DNA reads TGCAGTGCTCCCCGGGGAGGGCTCAATGAGCAGTTCTTC.